This TCR beta chain was observed in a study of blood T cell repertoires in COVID-19. Study information: Acute and convalescent COVID-19 specimens originated in the United States, Italy and Spain. The cDNA or gDNA used as material had been derived from T cells, B-cell-depleted T cells, or PBMCs.

The sample holds a few counts of this clone. In the source study's methods: Amplification of reference gene primers provided the estimated nucleated cell counts. TCRdb keeps only in-frame clones here, not all; method: immunoSEQ multiplex PCR. V, J and clone size are taken as reported in that table, and D and trimming were inferred from the DNA itself. The table includes approximately 110,000 clones, 81% detected once. Trimming left V 8 bases short and J 7 bases short, with 11 bases between. The germline gives CDR1 WNHNN, CDR2 SYGVQD (reference sequence). This CDR3 has 11 amino acids. The chain couples TRBV10-1 to TRBJ1-2, with a possible D match to TRBD1 (5 bases). The TCR sequence derives from a man older than 75 with acute or convalescent COVID-19. Material for sequencing was peripheral blood. The CDR3 DNA is TGCGCCAGCTCAGGGAACGGTGGCTACACCTTC. Translation gives CASSGNGGYTF.